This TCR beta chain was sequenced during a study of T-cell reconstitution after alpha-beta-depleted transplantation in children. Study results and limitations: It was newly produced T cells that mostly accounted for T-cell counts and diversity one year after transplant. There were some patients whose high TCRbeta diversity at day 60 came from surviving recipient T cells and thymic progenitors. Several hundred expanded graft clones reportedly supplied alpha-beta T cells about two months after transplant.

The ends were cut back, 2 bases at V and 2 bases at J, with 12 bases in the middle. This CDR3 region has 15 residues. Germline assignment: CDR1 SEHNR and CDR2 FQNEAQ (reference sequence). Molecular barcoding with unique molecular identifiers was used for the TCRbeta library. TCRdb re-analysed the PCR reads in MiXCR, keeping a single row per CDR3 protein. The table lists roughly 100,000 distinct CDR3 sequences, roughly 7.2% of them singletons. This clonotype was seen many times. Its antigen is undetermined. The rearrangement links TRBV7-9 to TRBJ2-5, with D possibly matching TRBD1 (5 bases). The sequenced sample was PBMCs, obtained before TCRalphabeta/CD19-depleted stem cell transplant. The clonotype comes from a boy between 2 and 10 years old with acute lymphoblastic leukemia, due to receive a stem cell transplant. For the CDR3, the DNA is TGTGCCAGCAGCTTACAGGGTGTGGGGCAAGAGACCCAGTACTTC. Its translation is CASSLQGVGQETQYF.